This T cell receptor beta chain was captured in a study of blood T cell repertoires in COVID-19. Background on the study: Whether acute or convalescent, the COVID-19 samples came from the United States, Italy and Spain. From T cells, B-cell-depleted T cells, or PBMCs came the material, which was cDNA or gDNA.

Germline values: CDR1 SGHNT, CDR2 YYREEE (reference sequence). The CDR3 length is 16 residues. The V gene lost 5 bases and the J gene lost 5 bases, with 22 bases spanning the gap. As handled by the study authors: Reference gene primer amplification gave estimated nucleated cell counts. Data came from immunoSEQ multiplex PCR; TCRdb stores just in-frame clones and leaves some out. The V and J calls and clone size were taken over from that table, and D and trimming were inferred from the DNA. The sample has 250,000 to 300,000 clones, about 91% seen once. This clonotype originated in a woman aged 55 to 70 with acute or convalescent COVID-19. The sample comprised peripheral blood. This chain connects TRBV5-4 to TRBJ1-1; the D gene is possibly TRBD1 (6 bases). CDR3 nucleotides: TGTGCCAGCAGTGCGGGTTCCCCAGGGGTGGGGACTGAAGCTTTCTTT. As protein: CASSAGSPGVGTEAFF.